Sequencing of this T cell receptor (beta chain) was carried out in a study of T cells in Graves' hyperthyroidism and ophthalmopathy. The investigators amplified TCR beta CDR3 regions from RNA transcripts. First-round RT-PCR with HTBI primers amplified the TCR CDR3 region. TCRdb reanalysed the multiplex PCR reads using MiXCR and keeps one entry per CDR3 protein. The data contain 400,000 to 500,000 distinct CDR3 sequences, about 13% of them singletons. Trimming shortened V by 0 bases and J by 3 bases, and 17 bases separated the two germline ends. Germline CDR1 MNHEY, CDR2 SVGAGI. This CDR3 spans 18 amino acids.

V gene TRBV6-5 combines with J gene TRBJ2-2; D gene unclear. The receptor comes from a woman under 30 with Graves' hyperthyroidism. Sequenced: blood. The CDR3 DNA reads as TGTGCCAGCAGTTACTCGTCATTGGCAACACAATACACCGGGGAGCTGTTTTTT. As protein: CASSYSSLATQYTGELFF.